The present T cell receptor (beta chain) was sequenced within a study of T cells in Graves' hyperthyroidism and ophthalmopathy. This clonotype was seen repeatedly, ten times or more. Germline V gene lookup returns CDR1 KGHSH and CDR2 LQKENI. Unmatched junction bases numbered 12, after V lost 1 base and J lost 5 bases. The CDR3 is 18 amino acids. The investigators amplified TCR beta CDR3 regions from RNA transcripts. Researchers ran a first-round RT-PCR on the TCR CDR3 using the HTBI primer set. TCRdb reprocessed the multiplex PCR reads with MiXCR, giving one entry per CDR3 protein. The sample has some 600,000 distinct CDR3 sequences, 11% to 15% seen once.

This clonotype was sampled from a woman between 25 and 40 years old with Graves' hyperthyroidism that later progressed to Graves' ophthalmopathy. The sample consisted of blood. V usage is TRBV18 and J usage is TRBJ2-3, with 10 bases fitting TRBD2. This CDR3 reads CASSPLIISGRAEDTQYF. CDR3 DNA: TGTGCCAGCTCACCACTCATCATCAGCGGGAGGGCGGAAGATACGCAGTATTTT.